Following are 5 T cell receptor beta chains from one sample sequenced in a study of shared clonotypes between healthy human individuals. TCRdb's copy holds only in-frame clones and misses some; the assay was immunoSEQ multiplex PCR. The table has 800,000 to 1,200,000 clones, 75% to 80% seen once. The sample was memory CD4+ T cells from PBMCs. Indicated subset: CD45RA-negative fraction. The receptor source for this set is a man aged 18 to 30 in good health. Some clones in this sample may be carry-over from other donors' samples.

This clone has ten or more counts. The chain links TRBV6-1 to TRBJ2-3; 7 nucleotides match TRBD2. Germline loops: CDR1 MNHNS, CDR2 SASEGT. V dropped 7 bases and J dropped 5; count of bases not matched to a gene: 12. This CDR3 is 15 amino acids long. The CDR3 DNA reads TGTGCCAGCACCTCGGGGGGAGTCGGTGGAGATACGCAGTATTTT. This encodes CASTSGGVGGDTQYF.

The table lists this clone with a few counts. The chain carries TRBV10-3 and TRBJ1-2; 9 nucleotides agree with TRBD1. The CDR3 totals 11 residues. The trim removed 8 bases at V and 8 bases at J, leaving 3 bases unmatched. Germline V gene data show CDR1 as ENHRY and CDR2 as SYGVKD. The CDR3 bases are TGTGCCATCGACAGGGGGTACGGCTACACCTTC. Translation gives CAIDRGYGYTF.

The chain joins TRBV13 to TRBJ2-7; TRBD1 aligns across 8 bases. J gave up 3 bases and V 0 bases, and 10 bases lay outside the gene matches. Germline lookup yields CDR1 PRHDT and CDR2 FYEKMQ (reference sequence). The CDR3 is 17 amino acids. The CDR3 DNA sequence: TGTGCCAGCAGCTTAGGCCCCTTGAGCAGGGGGCTCTACGAGCAGTACTTC. It is translated as CASSLGPLSRGLYEQYF.

The chain employs TRBV2 and TRBJ2-7, with D unclear. The CDR3 runs 13 residues. The germline CDR1 and CDR2 sequences are SNHLY and FYNNEI. Trimming shortened V by 8 bases and J by 3 bases, and 14 bases separated the two germline ends. CDR3 protein: CASATGRLYEQYF. CDR3 DNA sequence: TGTGCCAGCGCTACCGGCAGGCTCTACGAGCAGTACTTC.

This clone was counted a single time. V is TRBV7-3 and J is TRBJ2-1; no definite D call. This CDR3 is built from 13 residues. Looked up from germline, CDR1 is SGHTA and CDR2 is FQGTGA. The V end was cut by 5 bases, the J end by 14 bases, with 19 bases between. The CDR3 is CASSINPTAGKFF. DNA for the CDR3: TGTGCCAGCAGCATCAACCCGACGGCAGGAAAGTTCTTC. Together with reference TRBV7-3 and TRBJ2-1, the CDR3 gives the full variable domain: GAGVSQTPSNKVTEKGKYVELRCDPISGHTALYWYRQSLGQGPEFLIYFQGTGAADDSGLPNDRFFAVRPEGSVSTLKIQRTERGDSAVYLCASSINPTAGKFFGPGTRLTVL.